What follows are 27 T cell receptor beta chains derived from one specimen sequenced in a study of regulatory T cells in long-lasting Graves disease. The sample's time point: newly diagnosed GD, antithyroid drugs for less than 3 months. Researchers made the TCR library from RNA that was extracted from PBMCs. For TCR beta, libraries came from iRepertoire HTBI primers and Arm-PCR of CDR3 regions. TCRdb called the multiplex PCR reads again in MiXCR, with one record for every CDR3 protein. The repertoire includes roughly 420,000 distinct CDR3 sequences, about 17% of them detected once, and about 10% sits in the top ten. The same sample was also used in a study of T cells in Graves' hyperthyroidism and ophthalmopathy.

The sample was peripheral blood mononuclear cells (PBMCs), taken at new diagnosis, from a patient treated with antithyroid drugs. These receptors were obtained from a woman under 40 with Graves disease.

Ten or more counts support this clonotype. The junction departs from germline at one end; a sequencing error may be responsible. CDR3 DNA: TGTGCCAGCAGTTTGGGTGTAGGCAGCTACGAGCAGTACTTC. Translated, it gives CASSLGVGSYEQYF. The chain couples TRBV5-1 to TRBJ2-7; D remains ambiguous. Germline V lookup: CDR1 SGHRS, CDR2 YFSETQ. The CDR3 runs 14 residues.

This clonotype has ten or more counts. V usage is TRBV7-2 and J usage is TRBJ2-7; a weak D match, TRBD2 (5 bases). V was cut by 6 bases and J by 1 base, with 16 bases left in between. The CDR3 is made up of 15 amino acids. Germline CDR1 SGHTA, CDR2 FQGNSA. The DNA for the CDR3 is TGTGCCAGCAGAAACGAGGGCGGGCCATCCTACGAGCAGTACTTC. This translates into CASRNEGGPSYEQYF.

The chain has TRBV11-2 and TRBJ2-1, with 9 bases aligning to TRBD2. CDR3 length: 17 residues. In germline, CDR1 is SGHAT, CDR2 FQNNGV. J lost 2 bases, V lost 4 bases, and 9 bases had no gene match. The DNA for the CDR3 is TGTGCCAGCAGCTCTCGTGCGGGAGGGCGCGCCTACAATGAGCAGTTCTTC. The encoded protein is CASSSRAGGRAYNEQFF.

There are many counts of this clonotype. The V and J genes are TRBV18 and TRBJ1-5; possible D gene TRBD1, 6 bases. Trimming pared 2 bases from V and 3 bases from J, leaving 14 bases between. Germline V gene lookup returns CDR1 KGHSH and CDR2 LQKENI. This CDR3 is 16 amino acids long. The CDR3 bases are TGTGCCAGCTCACCATACGGGGGCATGAACAATCAGCCCCAGCATTTT. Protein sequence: CASSPYGGMNNQPQHF.

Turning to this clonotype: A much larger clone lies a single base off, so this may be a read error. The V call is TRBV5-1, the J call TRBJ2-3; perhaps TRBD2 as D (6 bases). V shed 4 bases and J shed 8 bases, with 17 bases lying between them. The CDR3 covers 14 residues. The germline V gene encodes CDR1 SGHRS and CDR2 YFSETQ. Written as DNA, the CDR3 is TGCGCCAGCAGCCCCCGGGACTCCGATGGTACGCAGTATTTT. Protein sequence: CASSPRDSDGTQYF.

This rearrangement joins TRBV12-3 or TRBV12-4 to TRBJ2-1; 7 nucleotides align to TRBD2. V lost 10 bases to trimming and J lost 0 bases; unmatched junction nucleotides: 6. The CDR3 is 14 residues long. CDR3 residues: CATTRGSSYNEQFF. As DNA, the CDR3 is TGTGCCACTACGCGGGGGAGCTCCTACAATGAGCAGTTCTTC.

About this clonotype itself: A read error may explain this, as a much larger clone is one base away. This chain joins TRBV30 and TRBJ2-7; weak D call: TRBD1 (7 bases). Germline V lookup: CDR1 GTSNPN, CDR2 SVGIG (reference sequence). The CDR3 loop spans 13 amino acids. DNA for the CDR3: TGTGCCTGGGGGGCGGGACAGACCTACGAGCCGTACTTC. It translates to CAWGAGQTYEPYF.

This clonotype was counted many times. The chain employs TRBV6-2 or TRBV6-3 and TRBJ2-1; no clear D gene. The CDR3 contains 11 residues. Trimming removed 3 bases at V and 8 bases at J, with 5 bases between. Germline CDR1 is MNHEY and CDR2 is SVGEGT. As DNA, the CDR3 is TGTGCCAGCAGTTATCTCGATGAGCAGTTCTTC. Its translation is CASSYLDEQFF.

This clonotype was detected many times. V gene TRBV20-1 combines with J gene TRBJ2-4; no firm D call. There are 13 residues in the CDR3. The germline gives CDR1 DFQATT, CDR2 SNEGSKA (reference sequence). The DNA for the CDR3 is TGCAGCCCGAGTTCTATAGCCAAAAACATTCAGTACTTC. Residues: CSPSSIAKNIQYF.

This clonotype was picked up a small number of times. CDR3 loop: CASSSGTHESSGANVLTF. The CDR3 DNA reads as TGTGCCAGCAGCTCTGGGACACACGAAAGCTCTGGGGCCAACGTCCTGACTTTC. J is TRBJ2-6 and V is TRBV3-1; D might be TRBD1 (6 bases). Looked up from germline, CDR1 is LGHDT and CDR2 is YNNKEL (reference sequence). Trimming left V 5 bases short and J 0 bases short, with 17 bases between. The CDR3 has 18 amino acids.

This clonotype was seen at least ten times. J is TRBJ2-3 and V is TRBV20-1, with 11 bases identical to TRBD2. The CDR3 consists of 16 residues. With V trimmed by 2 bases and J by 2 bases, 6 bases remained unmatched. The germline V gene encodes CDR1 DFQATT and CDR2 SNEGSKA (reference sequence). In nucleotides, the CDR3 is TGCAGTGCTAGATTAGCGGGAGGGCCTCTCACAGATACGCAGTATTTT. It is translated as CSARLAGGPLTDTQYF.

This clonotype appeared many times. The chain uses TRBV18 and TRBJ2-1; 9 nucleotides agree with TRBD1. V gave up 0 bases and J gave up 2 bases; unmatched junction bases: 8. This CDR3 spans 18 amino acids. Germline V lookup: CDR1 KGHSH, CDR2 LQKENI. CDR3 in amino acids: CASSPPRSGTGPYNEQFF. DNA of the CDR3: TGTGCCAGCTCACCACCGAGGTCCGGGACAGGGCCCTACAATGAGCAGTTCTTC.

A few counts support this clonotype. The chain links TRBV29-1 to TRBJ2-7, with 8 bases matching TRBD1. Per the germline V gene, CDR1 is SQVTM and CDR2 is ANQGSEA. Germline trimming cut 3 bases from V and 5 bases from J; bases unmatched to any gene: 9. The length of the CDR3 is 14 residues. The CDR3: CSVDAGQGADEQYF. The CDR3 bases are TGCAGCGTTGATGCAGGGCAGGGGGCCGACGAGCAGTACTTC.

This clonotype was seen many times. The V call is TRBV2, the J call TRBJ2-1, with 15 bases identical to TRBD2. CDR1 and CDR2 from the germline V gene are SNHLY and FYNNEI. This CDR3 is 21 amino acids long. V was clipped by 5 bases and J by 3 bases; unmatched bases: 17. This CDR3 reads CASSLPLWTSGRADVYNEQFF. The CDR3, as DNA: TGTGCCAGCAGTCTCCCCCTATGGACTAGCGGGAGGGCCGACGTCTACAATGAGCAGTTCTTC.

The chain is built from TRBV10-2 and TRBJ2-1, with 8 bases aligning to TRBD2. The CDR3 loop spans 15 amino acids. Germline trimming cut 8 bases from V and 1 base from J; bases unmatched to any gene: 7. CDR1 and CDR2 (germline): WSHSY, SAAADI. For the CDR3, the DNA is TGCGCCAGCCGGGGGGGAAGCGGGTCCTACAATGAGCAGTTCTTC. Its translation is CASRGGSGSYNEQFF.

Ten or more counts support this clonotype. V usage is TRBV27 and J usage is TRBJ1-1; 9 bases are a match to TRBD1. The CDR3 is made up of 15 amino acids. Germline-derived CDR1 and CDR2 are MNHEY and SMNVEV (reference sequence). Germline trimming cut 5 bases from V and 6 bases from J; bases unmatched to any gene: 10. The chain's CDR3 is CASSAGTGSTAEAFF. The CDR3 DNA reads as TGTGCCAGCAGTGCCGGGACAGGGTCAACGGCTGAAGCTTTCTTT.

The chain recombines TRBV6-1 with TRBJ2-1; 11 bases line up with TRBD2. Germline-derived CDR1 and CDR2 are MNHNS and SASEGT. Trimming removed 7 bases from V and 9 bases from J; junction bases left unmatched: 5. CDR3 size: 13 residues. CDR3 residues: CASKIAGGGEQFF. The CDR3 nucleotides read TGTGCCAGCAAAATAGCGGGAGGGGGTGAGCAGTTCTTC.

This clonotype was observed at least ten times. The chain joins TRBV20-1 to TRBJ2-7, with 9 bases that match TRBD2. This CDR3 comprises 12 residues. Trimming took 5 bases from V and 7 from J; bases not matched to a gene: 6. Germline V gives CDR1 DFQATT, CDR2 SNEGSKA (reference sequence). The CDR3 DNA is TGCAGTGCTTTAGCGGGAGCGTCTGAGCAGTACTTC. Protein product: CSALAGASEQYF.

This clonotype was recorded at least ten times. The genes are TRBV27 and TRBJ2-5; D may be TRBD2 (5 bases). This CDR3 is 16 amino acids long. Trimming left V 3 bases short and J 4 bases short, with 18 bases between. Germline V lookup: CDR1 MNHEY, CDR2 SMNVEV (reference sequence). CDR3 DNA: TGTGCCAGCAGTTTTGGGCCTGGCGGGTCGATAGAGACCCAGTACTTC. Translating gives CASSFGPGGSIETQYF.

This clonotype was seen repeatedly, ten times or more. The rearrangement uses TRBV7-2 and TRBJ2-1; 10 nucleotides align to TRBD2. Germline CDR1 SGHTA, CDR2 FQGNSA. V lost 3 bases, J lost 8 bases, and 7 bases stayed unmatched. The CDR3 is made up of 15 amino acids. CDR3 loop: CASSLLAGAFDEQFF. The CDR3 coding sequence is TGTGCCAGCAGCTTGCTAGCGGGAGCTTTCGATGAGCAGTTCTTC.

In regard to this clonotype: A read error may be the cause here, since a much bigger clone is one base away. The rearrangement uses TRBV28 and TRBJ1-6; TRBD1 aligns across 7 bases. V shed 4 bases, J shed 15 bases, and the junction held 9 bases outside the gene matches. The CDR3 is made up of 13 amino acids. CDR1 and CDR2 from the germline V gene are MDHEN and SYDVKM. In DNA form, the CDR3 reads TGTGCCAGCAGTTCCCCCTACAGGGGTAGCCTCCACTTT. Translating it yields CASSSPYRGSLHF.

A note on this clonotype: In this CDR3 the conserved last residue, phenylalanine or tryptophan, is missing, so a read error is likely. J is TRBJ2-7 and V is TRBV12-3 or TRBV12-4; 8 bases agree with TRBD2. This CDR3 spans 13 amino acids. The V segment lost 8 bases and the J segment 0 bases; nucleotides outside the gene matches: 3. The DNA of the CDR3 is TGTGCCAGCCGTAGCGGGATCTCCTACGAGCAGTACCTC. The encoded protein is CASRSGISYEQYL.

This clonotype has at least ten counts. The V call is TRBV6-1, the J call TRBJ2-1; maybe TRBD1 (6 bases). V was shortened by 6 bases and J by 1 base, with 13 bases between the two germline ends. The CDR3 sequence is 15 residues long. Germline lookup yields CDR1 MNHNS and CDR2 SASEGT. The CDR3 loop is CASRRTVSSYNEQFF. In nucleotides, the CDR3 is TGTGCCAGCAGAAGGACAGTTTCATCCTACAATGAGCAGTTCTTC.

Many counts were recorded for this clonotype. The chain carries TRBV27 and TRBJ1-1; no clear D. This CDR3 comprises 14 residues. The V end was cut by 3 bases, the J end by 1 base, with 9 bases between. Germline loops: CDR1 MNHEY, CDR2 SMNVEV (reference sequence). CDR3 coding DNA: TGTGCCAGCAGTTTTTTGGTTGGGAACACTGAAGCTTTCTTT. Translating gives CASSFLVGNTEAFF.

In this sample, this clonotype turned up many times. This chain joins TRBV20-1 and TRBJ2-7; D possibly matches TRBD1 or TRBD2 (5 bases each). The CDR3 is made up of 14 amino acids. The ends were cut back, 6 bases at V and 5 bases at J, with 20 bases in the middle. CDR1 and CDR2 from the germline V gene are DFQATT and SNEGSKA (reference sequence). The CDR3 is CSAASGTSGNEQYF. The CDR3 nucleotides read TGCAGTGCGGCCTCCGGGACCTCAGGGAACGAGCAGTACTTC.

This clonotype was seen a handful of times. CDR3 amino acids: CASSTGQGPGSPLHF. The CDR3, as DNA: TGTGCCAGCAGCACCGGACAGGGGCCGGGCTCACCCCTCCACTTT. The rearrangement links TRBV11-2 to TRBJ1-6, with TRBD1 identical over 9 bases. This CDR3 region has 15 residues. V lost 5 bases to trimming and J lost 10 bases; unmatched junction nucleotides: 9. Germline V gives CDR1 SGHAT, CDR2 FQNNGV.

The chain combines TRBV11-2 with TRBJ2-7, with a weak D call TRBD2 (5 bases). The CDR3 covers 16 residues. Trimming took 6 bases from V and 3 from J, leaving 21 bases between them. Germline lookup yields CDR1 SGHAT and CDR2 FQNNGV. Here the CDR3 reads CASSPLRRSGGYEQYF. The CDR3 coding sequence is TGTGCCAGCAGTCCTCTACGCCGGTCCGGAGGCTACGAGCAGTACTTC. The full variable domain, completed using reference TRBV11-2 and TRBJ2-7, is EAGVAQSPRYKIIEKRQSVAFWCNPISGHATLYWYQQILGQGPKLLIQFQNNGVVDDSQLPKDRFSAERLKGVDSTLKIQPAKLEDSAVYLCASSPLRRSGGYEQYFGPGTRLTVT.